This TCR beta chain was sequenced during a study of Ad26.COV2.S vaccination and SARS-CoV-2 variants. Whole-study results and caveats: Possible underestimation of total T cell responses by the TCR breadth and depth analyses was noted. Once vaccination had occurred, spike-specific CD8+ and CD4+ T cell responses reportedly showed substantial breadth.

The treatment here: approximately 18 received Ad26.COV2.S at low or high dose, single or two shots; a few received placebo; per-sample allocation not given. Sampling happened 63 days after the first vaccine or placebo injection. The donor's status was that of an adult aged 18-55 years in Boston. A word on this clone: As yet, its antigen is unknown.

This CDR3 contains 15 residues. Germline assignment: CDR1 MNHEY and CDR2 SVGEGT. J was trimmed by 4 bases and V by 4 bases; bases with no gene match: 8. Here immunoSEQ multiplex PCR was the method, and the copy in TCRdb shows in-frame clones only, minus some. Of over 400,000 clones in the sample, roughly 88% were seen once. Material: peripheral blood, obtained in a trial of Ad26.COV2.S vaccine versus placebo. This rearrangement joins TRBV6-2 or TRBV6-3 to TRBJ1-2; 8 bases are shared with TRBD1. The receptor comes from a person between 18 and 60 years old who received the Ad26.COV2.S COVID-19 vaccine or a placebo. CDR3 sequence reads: CASSSWTGKTYGYTF. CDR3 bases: TGTGCCAGCAGTTCGTGGACAGGGAAAACCTATGGCTACACCTTC.